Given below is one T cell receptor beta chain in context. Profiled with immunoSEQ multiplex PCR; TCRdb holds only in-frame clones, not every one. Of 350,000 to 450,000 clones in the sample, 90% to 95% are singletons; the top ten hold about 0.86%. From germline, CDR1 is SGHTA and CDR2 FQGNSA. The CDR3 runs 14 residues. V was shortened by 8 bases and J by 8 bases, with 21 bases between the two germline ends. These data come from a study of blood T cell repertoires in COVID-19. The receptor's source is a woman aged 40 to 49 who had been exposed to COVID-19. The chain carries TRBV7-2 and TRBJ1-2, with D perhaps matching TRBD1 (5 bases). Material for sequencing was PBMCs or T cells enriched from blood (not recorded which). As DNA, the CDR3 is TGTGCCAGCGTTTCGAGCACCGCTTACAGGGGCTACACCTTC. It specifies CASVSSTAYRGYTF.